This entry describes one TCR beta chain. Its antigen is still unknown. Base qualities are missing; no much larger clone stands one base away. This record comes from a study of technical replicates of blood from several donors (dated by TCRdb to about 2017). Library prep was done by the immunoSEQ multiplex PCR assay. This immuneACCESS table, as held by TCRdb, lists in-frame sequences with V and J called but not all clones. Of the missing ones, under half trace to an unresolved V gene in checked studies; the others have no known cause. The sample yields under 55,000 clones; about 96% were counted once. The ten largest clones capture 0.39% of the sample. This sequence was found in a human donor in good health. The sample comprised T cells isolated from PBMCs.

This receptor has the CDR3 CASSMTPGGQHTGELFF. In nucleotides, the sequence is TGCGCCAGCAGCATGACCCCTGGCGGACAGCACACCGGGGAGCTGTTTTTT. The chain is encoded by TRBV5-1 joined to TRBJ2-2; the D region possibly corresponds to TRBD1 (6 bases align). The trim is 4 bases for V and 3 bases for J, with a gap of 19 bases between the germline ends. The CDR3 contains 17 residues, cysteine and phenylalanine counted. The sequence is cut down to CDR3 DNA, 51 bases in frame from base 1. CDR1 and CDR2 are drawn from the germline V gene: SGHRS, YFSETQ.